This T cell receptor (beta chain) is drawn from a study of spatial heterogeneity in lung cancer. Overall study: Alpha-chain detections were consistently fewer than beta-chain detections among the sequences. Regarding the study as a whole: The estimated TCR-seq coverage of tumor T cells amounted to 5.5% to 8% when looking at alpha chains and 13% when looking at beta chains. Counts of expanded alpha and beta TCRs within tumors tracked the tumor nonsynonymous mutation count.

The table lists this clonotype with many counts. The target antigen is unknown. The CDR3 extends over 15 amino acids. CDR1 MNHEY and CDR2 SMNVEV come from the germline V gene (reference sequence). Trimming took 4 bases from V and 4 from J, leaving 14 bases between them. Time point reported: sample taken at primary tumor resection. TCRs were sequenced from unsorted whole RNA of tumor, nontumor lung or PBMC. MiXCR was run by TCRdb on the 5' RACE reads, yielding one entry per CDR3 protein. The table has about 100,000 distinct CDR3 sequences, under 4.5% seen once. The sample was lung tumor tissue, taken at surgery. The clonotype comes from a male donor with early-stage non-small cell lung cancer. The rearrangement links TRBV27 to TRBJ2-1; perhaps TRBD2 as D (7 bases). CDR3 loop: CASSWGGGIYNEQFF. In nucleotides, the CDR3 is TGTGCCAGCAGTTGGGGAGGGGGTATATACAATGAGCAGTTCTTC.